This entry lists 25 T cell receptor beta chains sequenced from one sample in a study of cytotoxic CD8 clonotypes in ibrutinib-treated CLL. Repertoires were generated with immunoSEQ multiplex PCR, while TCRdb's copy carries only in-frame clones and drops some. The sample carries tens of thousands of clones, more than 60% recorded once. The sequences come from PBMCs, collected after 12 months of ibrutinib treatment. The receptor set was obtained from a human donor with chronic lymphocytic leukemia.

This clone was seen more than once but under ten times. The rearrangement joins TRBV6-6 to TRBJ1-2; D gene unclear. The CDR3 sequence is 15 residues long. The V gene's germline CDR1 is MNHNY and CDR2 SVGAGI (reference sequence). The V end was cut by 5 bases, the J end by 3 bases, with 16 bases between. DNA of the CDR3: TGTGCCAGCAGTCCCCCACCGGACGGATACTATGGCTACACCTTC. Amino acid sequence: CASSPPPDGYYGYTF.

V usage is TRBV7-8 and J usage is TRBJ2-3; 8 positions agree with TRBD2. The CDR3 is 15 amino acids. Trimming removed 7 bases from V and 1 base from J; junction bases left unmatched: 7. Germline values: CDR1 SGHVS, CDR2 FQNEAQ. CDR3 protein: CASTTQRGRTDTQYF. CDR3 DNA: TGTGCCAGCACCACCCAGCGGGGGCGCACAGATACGCAGTATTTT.

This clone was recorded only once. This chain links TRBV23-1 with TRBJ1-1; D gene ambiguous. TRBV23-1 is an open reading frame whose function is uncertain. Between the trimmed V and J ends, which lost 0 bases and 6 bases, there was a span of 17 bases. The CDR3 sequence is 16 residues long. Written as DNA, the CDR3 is TGCGCCAGCAGTCAATCGGTTAGGACGGCGAAGGCTGAAGCTTTCTTT. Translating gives CASSQSVRTAKAEAFF.

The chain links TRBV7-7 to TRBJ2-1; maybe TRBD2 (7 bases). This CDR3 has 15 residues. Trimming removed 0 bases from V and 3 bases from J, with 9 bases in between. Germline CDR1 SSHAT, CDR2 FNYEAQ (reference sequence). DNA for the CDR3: TGTGCCAGCAGCTTAGCGGGGGGGCTCTACAATGAGCAGTTCTTC. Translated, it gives CASSLAGGLYNEQFF.

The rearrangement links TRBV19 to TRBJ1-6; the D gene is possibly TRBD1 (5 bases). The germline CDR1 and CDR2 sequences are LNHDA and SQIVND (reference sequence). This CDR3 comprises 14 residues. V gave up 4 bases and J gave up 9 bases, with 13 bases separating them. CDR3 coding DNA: TGTGCCAGTAGTACCGGGACCATGGGTTCACCCCTCCACTTT. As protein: CASSTGTMGSPLHF.

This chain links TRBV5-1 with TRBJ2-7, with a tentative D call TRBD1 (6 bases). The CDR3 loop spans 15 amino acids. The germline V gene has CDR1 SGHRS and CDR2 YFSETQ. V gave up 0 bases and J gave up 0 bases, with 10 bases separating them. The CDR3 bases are TGCGCCAGCAGCTTGGATCGGGACACCTCCTACGAGCAGTACTTC. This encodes CASSLDRDTSYEQYF.

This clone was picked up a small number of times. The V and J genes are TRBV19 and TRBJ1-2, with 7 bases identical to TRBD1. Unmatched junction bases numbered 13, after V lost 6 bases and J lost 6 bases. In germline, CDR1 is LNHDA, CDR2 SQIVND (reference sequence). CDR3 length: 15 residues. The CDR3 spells CASSKTGQENNGYTF. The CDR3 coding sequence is TGTGCCAGTAGCAAAACTGGACAGGAGAACAATGGCTACACCTTC.

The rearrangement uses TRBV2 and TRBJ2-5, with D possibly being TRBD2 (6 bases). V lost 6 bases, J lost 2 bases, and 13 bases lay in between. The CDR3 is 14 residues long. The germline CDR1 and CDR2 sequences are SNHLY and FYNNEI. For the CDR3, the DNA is TGTGCCAGCAGATTAATTAGCGGACAAGAGACCCAGTACTTC. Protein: CASRLISGQETQYF.

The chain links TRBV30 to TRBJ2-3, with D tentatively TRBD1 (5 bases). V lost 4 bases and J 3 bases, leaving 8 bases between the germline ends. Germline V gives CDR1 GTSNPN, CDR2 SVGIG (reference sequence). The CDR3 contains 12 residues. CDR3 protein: CAWTQETDTQYF. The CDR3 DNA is TGTGCCTGGACACAGGAGACAGATACGCAGTATTTT.

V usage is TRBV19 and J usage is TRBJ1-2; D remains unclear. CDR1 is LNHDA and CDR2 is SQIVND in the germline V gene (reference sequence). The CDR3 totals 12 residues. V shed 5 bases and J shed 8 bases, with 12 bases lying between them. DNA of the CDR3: TGTGCCAGTAGTCATGGGGATCGGGGCTACACCTTC. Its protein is CASSHGDRGYTF.

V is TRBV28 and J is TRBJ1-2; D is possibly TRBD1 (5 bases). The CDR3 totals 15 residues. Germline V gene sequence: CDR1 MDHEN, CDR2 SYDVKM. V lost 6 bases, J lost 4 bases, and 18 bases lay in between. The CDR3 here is CASRTPGLGSYGYTF. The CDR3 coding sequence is TGTGCCAGCAGAACACCAGGGTTAGGATCCTATGGCTACACCTTC.

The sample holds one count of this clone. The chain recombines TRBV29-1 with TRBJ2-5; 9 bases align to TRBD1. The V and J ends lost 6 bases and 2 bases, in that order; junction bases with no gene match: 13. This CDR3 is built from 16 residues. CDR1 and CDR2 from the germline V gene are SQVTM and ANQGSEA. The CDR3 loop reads CSVPGQGRLGQETQYF. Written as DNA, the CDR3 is TGCAGCGTGCCGGGACAGGGTCGCTTAGGGCAAGAGACCCAGTACTTC.

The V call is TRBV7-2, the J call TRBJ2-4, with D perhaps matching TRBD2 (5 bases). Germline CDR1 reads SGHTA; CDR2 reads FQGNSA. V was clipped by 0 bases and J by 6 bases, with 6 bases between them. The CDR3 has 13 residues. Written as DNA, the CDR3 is TGTGCCAGCAGCTTAGCTCGGGGAAACATTCAGTACTTC. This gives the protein CASSLARGNIQYF.

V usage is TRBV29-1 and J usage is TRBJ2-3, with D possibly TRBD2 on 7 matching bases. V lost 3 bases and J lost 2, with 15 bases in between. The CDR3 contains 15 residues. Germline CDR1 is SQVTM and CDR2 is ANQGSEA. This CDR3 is CSVELGGGTTDTQYF. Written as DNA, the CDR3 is TGCAGCGTTGAGCTTGGCGGGGGCACCACAGATACGCAGTATTTT.

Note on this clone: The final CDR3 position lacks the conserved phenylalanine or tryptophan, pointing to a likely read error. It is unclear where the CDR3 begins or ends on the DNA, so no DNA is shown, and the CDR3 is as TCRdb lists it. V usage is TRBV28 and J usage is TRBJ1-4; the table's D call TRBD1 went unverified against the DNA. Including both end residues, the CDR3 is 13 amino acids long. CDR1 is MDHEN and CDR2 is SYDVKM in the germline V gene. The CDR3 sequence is CASSLGTGARVVL.

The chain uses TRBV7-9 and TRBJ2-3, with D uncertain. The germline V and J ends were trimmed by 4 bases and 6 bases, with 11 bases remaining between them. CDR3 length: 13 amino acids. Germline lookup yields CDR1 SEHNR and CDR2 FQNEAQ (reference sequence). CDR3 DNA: TGTGCCAGCAGCTCCGGACCCATCGATACGCAGTATTTT. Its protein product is CASSSGPIDTQYF.

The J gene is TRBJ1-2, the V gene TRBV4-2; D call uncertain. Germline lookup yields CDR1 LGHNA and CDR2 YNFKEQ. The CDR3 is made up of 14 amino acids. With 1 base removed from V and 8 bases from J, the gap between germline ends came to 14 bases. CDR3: CASSQGAVLGGYTF. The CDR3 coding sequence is TGTGCCAGCAGCCAAGGGGCGGTGCTTGGAGGCTACACCTTC.

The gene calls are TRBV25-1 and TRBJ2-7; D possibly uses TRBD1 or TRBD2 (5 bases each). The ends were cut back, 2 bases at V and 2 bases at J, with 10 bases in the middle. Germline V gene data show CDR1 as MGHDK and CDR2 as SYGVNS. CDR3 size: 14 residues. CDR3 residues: CASSEGTLTYEQYF. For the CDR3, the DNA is TGTGCCAGCAGTGAAGGGACGCTTACCTACGAGCAGTACTTC.

This CDR3 is CASSGWGTGVRDEQYF. CDR3 DNA: TGCGCCAGCAGCGGATGGGGGACAGGGGTGCGGGACGAGCAGTACTTC. The chain employs TRBV5-1 and TRBJ2-7; 10 positions match TRBD1. The CDR3 is 16 residues long. V was clipped by 4 bases and J by 5 bases; unmatched bases: 12. CDR1 is SGHRS and CDR2 is YFSETQ in the germline V gene.

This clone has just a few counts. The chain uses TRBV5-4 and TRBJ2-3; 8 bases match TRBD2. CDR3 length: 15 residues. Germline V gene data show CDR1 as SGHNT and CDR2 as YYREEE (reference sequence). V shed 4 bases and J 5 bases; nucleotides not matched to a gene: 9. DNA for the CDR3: TGTGCCAGCAGCCAAGCGGGACTAGAGGGAGATACGCAGTATTTT. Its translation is CASSQAGLEGDTQYF.

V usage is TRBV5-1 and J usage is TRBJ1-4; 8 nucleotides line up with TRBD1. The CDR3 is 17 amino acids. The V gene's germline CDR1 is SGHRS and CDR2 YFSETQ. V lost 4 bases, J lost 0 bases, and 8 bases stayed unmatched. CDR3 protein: CASSIQGAGATNEKLFF. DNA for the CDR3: TGCGCCAGCAGCATCCAGGGGGCTGGTGCAACTAATGAAAAACTGTTTTTT.

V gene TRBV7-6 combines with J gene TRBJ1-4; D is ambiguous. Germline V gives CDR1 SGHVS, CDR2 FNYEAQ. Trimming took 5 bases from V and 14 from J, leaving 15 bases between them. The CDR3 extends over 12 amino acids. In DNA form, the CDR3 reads TGTGCCAGCAGCCACCCAGGTGGGGATCTGTTTTTT. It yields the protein CASSHPGGDLFF.

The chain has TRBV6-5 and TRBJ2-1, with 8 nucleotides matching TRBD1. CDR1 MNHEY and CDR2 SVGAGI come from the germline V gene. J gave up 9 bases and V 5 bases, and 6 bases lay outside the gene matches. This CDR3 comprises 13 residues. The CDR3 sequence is CASSRQGPSEQFF. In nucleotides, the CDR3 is TGTGCCAGCAGTAGACAGGGGCCCAGTGAGCAGTTCTTC.

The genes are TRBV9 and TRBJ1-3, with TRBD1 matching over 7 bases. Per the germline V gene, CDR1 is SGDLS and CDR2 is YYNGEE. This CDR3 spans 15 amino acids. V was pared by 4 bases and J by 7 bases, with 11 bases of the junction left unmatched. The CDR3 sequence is CASSLDRVETNTIYF. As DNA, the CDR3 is TGTGCCAGCAGCCTCGACAGGGTCGAGACTAACACCATATATTTT.

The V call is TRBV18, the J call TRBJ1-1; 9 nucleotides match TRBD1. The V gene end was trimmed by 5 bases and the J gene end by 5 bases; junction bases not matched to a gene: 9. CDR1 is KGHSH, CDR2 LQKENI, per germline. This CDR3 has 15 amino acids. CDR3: CASSTNPGQGTEAFF. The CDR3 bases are TGTGCCAGCTCAACCAACCCGGGACAGGGTACTGAAGCTTTCTTT.